Listed below are T cell receptor beta chains from one sample, sequenced in a study of T-cell memory formation after mild COVID-19. MiXCR, applied by TCRdb to the 5' RACE reads, yields one record per CDR3 protein. This sample carries approximately 340,000 distinct CDR3 sequences, roughly 13% of them seen once, and the ten largest clones take about 21%. Sequenced material: PBMCs or a T cell subset sorted from them (not recorded which). These receptors came from a man younger than 35 who had mild COVID-19 (a few samples of this study predate the infection). Cell type and time point are not known. CDR3s include the opening cysteine and the closing phenylalanine or tryptophan. The order of the fields is D gene, clone size, V gene, J gene, CDR3 protein, CDR3 DNA. A D gene is named only where the DNA matches it firmly. A clone size is listed for some rows: how often the clone was seen (once, few, many), or a class if it is expanded.

TRBD1	NA	TRBV9	TRBJ2-5	CASSVQGAETQYF	TGTGCCAGCAGCGTACAGGGGGCAGAGACCCAGTACTTC
TRBD1	NA	TRBV5-1	TRBJ1-6	CASSLGQGANSPLHF	TGCGCCAGCAGCTTGGGACAGGGGGCTAATTCACCCCTCCACTTT
NA	NA	TRBV20-1	TRBJ2-3	CSARHGDTQYF	TGCAGTGCTCGGCACGGGGATACGCAGTATTTT
TRBD1	few	TRBV5-6	TRBJ1-2	CASSSVWPEGAGGYTF	TGTGCCAGCAGCTCGGTATGGCCGGAGGGGGCAGGCGGCTACACCTTC
TRBD1	NA	TRBV7-9	TRBJ2-3	CASSNRDRGPTDTQYF	TGTGCCAGCAGCAACAGGGACAGGGGGCCCACAGATACGCAGTATTTT
TRBD1	NA	TRBV12-3/TRBV12-4	TRBJ1-2	CASSRQGSGYTF	TGTGCCAGCAGTAGACAGGGCTCTGGCTACACCTTC
NA	many	TRBV19	TRBJ1-1	CASTDTINTEAFF	TGTGCCAGTACGGACACCATTAACACTGAAGCTTTCTTT
TRBD2	NA	TRBV15	TRBJ2-3	CATSPGGAIDTQYF	TGTGCCACCAGCCCCGGGGGGGCTATAGATACGCAGTATTTT
NA	few	TRBV7-9	TRBJ1-6	CASSPERPGDLHF	TGTGCCAGCAGCCCCGAAAGACCCGGCGACCTCCACTTT
NA	few	TRBV7-2	TRBJ1-1	CASSPPLAGRTEAFF	TGTGCCAGCAGCCCCCCCCTGGCAGGGAGGACTGAAGCTTTCTTT
NA	few	TRBV19	TRBJ1-2	CATRPREHYGYTF	TGTGCCACTCGGCCCCGGGAGCATTATGGCTACACCTTC
NA	NA	TRBV10-3	TRBJ2-3	CAISGGGGAGNTQYF	TGTGCCATCAGTGGAGGAGGAGGGGCCGGGAATACGCAGTATTTT
NA	NA	TRBV5-1	TRBJ1-4	CASSFSAGSLVEKLFF	TGCGCCAGCAGCTTTTCGGCGGGGTCCTTAGTTGAAAAACTGTTTTTT
TRBD1	few	TRBV15	TRBJ1-2	CATSNRTGFLSGYTF	TGTGCCACCAGCAACCGGACAGGCTTCCTCTCTGGCTACACCTTC
TRBD2	few	TRBV5-1	TRBJ2-2	CASSRDYPNTGELFF	TGCGCCAGCAGCAGGGACTACCCGAACACCGGGGAGCTGTTTTTT
NA	many	TRBV7-2	TRBJ1-5	CASSFRQGNQPQHF	TGTGCCAGCAGCTTCCGACAGGGCAATCAGCCCCAGCATTTT
NA	few	TRBV28	TRBJ1-5	CASTASNQPQHF	TGTGCCAGCACTGCAAGCAATCAGCCCCAGCATTTT
TRBD1	many	TRBV4-1	TRBJ2-3	CASSLTGTGKQYF	TGCGCCAGCAGCCTTACCGGGACAGGCAAGCAGTATTTT
NA	few	TRBV12-3/TRBV12-4	TRBJ1-5	CASRASHYSNQPQHF	TGTGCCAGCCGCGCTTCTCACTATAGCAATCAGCCCCAGCATTTT
TRBD1	few	TRBV7-8	TRBJ2-5	CASSLDPTGAQYF	TGTGCCAGCAGCTTAGACCCGACAGGGGCCCAGTACTTC
NA	few	TRBV12-3/TRBV12-4	TRBJ1-3	CASSTRPLISGNTIYF	TGTGCCAGCAGTACCAGGCCGCTTATCTCTGGAAACACCATATATTTT
NA	many	TRBV10-3	TRBJ2-7	CAISEDLGLGAGDSYEQYF	TGTGCCATCAGTGAAGATTTGGGGTTAGGGGCAGGGGACTCCTACGAGCAGTACTTC
NA	few	TRBV12-3/TRBV12-4	TRBJ2-5	CASSFLGPSVETQYF	TGTGCCAGCAGTTTCTTGGGGCCCTCTGTTGAGACCCAGTACTTC
TRBD1	NA	TRBV7-9	TRBJ1-5	CASSQTGQGNQPQHF	TGTGCCAGCAGCCAAACCGGACAGGGCAATCAGCCCCAGCATTTT
TRBD2	NA	TRBV20-1	TRBJ2-2	CSAFAGTSGGTGELFF	TGCAGTGCTTTTGCCGGGACTAGCGGGGGGACCGGGGAGCTGTTTTTT
NA	NA	TRBV24-1	TRBJ1-2	CATTDNRKDDGYTF	TGTGCCACCACCGATAATAGGAAGGACGATGGCTACACCTTC
TRBD1	many	TRBV5-1	TRBJ1-6	CASSLITGDSPLHF	TGCGCCAGCAGCTTGATCACAGGGGATTCACCCCTCCACTTT